This record concerns one TCR beta chain sequence. This sample is drawn from a study of blood T cell repertoires in COVID-19. On the study more broadly: Researchers got acute and convalescent COVID-19 samples from the United States, Italy and Spain. Nucleic acid was either cDNA or gDNA, and it came from T cells, B-cell-depleted T cells, or PBMCs.

How the authors handled the data: Estimated nucleated cell counts came from reference gene primer amplification. Libraries were prepared by immunoSEQ multiplex PCR; TCRdb keeps only in-frame clonotypes and omits some of them. For V, J and clone size, that table is used; D and trimming come from the DNA. Of 200,000 or so clones listed, around 81% are singletons. This clonotype originated in a woman aged 55-69 years with acute or convalescent COVID-19. Sequenced: peripheral blood.

CDR3 in DNA: TGTGCCACCAGCAGGGAGCGAGGGCTCACCGGGGAGCTGTTTTTT. Protein sequence: CATSRERGLTGELFF. The chain carries TRBV15 and TRBJ2-2; possibly TRBD2 for D (5 bases). CDR3 length: 15 amino acids. Germline V gene lookup returns CDR1 LNHNV and CDR2 YYDKDF (reference sequence). V lost 3 bases and J lost 4, with 12 bases in between.